This TCR beta chain originates from a study of cytomegalovirus exposure and HLA in healthy donors. Study overall: There were 350 to 400 genotyped donors. Of these, about 81% fell in the genetic ancestry cluster associated with self-reported Caucasian donors.

Overall study findings and caveats: HLA alleles showed associations with 16,951 TCR beta sequences in a later analysis, at a 0.05 false discovery rate.

Primers: 60 Vbeta forward and 13 Jbeta reverse. Profiling relied on immunoSEQ multiplex PCR, and the TCRdb table lists in-frame clones only, not all of them. The sample shows about 100,000 clones, 65% to 85% of them seen only once. With regard to this clone: Its antigen is as yet unknown.

The CDR3 covers 14 residues. With V trimmed by 4 bases and J by 1 base, 4 bases remained unmatched. Looked up from germline, CDR1 is SGHNT and CDR2 is YYREEE (reference sequence). The chain joins TRBV5-4 to TRBJ2-5; 7 nucleotides align to TRBD1. The specimen sequenced was PBMCs. The clonotype was recovered from a man in his fifties in good health and CMV-seronegative. CDR3 loop: CASSIGQVQETQYF. CDR3 coding DNA: TGTGCCAGCAGCATCGGACAGGTCCAAGAGACCCAGTACTTC.